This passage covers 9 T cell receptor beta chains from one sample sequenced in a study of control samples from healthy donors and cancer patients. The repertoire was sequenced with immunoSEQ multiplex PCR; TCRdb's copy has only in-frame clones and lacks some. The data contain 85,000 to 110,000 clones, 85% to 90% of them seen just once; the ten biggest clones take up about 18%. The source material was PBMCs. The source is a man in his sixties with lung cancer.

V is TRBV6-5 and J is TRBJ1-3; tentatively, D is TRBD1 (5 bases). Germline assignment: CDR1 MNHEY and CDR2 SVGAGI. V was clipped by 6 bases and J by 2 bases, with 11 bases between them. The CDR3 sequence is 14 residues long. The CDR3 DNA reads TGTGCCAGCAGCCCCTGGGGACCTGGAAACACCATATATTTT. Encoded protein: CASSPWGPGNTIYF.

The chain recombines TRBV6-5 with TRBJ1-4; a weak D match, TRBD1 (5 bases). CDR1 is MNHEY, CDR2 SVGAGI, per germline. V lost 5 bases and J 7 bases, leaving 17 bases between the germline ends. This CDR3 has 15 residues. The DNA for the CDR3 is TGTGCCAGCAGTCTAGACAGAGCGGACGGTGAAAAACTGTTTTTT. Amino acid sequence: CASSLDRADGEKLFF.

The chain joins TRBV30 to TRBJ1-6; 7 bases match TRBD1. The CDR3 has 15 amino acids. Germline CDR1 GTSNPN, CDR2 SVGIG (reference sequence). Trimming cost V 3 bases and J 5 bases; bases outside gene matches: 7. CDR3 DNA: TGTGCCTGGAGGAGACTGACAGGGAATAATTCACCCCTCCACTTT. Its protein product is CAWRRLTGNNSPLHF.

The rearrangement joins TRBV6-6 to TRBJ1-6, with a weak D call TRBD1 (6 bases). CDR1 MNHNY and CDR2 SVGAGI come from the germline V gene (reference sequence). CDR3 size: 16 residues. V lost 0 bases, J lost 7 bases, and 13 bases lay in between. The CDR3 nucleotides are TGTGCCAGCAGTTACTCGAGGGGGGACGAAAATTCACCCCTCCACTTT. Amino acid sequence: CASSYSRGDENSPLHF.

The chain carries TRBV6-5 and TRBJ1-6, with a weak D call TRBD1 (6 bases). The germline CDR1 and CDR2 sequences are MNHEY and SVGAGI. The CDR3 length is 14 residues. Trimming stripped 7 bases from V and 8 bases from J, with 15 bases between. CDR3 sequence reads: CASTSATGHSPLHF. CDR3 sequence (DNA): TGTGCCAGCACCTCGGCAACAGGGCATTCACCCCTCCACTTT.

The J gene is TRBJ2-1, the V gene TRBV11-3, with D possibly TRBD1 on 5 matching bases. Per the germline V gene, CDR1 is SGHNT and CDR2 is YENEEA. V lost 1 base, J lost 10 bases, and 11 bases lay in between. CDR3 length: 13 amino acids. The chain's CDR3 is CASSLGTTEEQFF. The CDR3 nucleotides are TGTGCCAGCAGCTTAGGTACGACAGAAGAGCAGTTCTTC.

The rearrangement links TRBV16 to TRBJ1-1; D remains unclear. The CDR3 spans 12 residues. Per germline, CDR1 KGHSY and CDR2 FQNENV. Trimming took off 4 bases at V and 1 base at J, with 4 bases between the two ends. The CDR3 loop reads CASSPGNTEAFF. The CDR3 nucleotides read TGTGCCAGCAGCCCAGGGAACACTGAAGCTTTCTTT.

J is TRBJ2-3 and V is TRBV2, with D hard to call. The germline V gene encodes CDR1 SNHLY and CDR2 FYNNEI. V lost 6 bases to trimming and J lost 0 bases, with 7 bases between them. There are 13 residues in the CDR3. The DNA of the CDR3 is TGTGCCAGCAGGTCTCACAGCACAGATACGCAGTATTTT. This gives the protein CASRSHSTDTQYF.

CDR3 in DNA: TGTGCCAGCGAAGGGAGCGGAAACACCATATATTTT. Protein sequence: CASEGSGNTIYF. V gene TRBV6-6 combines with J gene TRBJ1-3; D is undetermined. This CDR3 region has 12 residues. V dropped 8 bases and J dropped 4 bases, with 9 bases sitting between them. CDR1 is MNHNY, CDR2 SVGAGI, per germline (reference sequence).